The text below deals with one T cell receptor beta chain. Only in-frame clones appear in the TCRdb table, and some are missing; sequencing was by immunoSEQ multiplex PCR. There are approximately 180,000 clones in the sample; about nine tenths occur only once, and approximately 0.5% lies in the top ten. The data were taken from a study of blood T cell repertoires in COVID-19. Trimming cost V 5 bases and J 4 bases, with 17 bases left between them. CDR1 is KGHDR, CDR2 SFDVKD, per germline. The CDR3 extends over 16 amino acids. The source is a man in his forties or fifties with acute or convalescent COVID-19. Source material: peripheral blood. This sequence joins TRBV24-1 and TRBJ1-3; no definite D call. The CDR3 sequence: CATSAGKPGGGNTIYF. As DNA, the CDR3 is TGTGCCACCAGTGCAGGCAAGCCCGGAGGAGGAAACACCATATATTTT.